This is a list of T cell receptor beta chains from one sample in a study of OX40 agonist ivuxolimab in advanced cancers. Clones were sequenced by immunoSEQ multiplex PCR, and TCRdb holds only the in-frame ones, with some missing. Found here are some 80,000 clones, around nine tenths of them singletons; the top ten hold 0.72%. The sequenced sample was CD4+ or CD8+ T cells sorted from blood, obtained in a trial of the OX40 agonist ivuxolimab. The source of these receptors is an adult with an advanced solid tumor such as melanoma, head and neck, liver or kidney cancer. CDR3s include the opening cysteine and the closing phenylalanine or tryptophan. Fields, in order: CDR3 protein, CDR3 DNA, V gene, J gene, clone size, D gene. D genes are given only for firm matches. For some rows the clone size is stated as once, few or many, or as a class when expanded; others skip it.

CDR3 protein: CASTLSGGGGTQYF
CDR3 DNA: TGTGCATCCACCCTGAGCGGGGGGGGAGGTACGCAGTATTTT
V gene: TRBV30
J gene: TRBJ2-3
clone size: -
D gene: TRBD2

CDR3 protein: CASSTGRGAFF
CDR3 DNA: TGTGCCAGCAGCACCGGGAGGGGAGCTTTCTTT
V gene: TRBV25-1
J gene: TRBJ1-1
clone size: many
D gene: -

CDR3 protein: CASSPRQGGNGYTF
CDR3 DNA: TGTGCCAGCAGCCCCCGACAGGGCGGGAATGGCTACACCTTC
V gene: TRBV7-2
J gene: TRBJ1-2
clone size: -
D gene: TRBD1

CDR3 protein: CASSPQGLAQETQYF
CDR3 DNA: TGTGCCAGCAGCCCCCAGGGACTGGCCCAAGAGACCCAGTACTTC
V gene: TRBV5-8
J gene: TRBJ2-5
clone size: once
D gene: -

CDR3 protein: CAWSATTPPTEAFF
CDR3 DNA: TGTGCCTGGAGTGCGACGACGCCTCCCACTGAAGCTTTCTTT
V gene: TRBV30
J gene: TRBJ1-1
clone size: -
D gene: -

CDR3 protein: CSVADRGTEAFF
CDR3 DNA: TGCAGCGTGGCGGACAGGGGCACTGAAGCTTTCTTT
V gene: TRBV29-1
J gene: TRBJ1-1
clone size: few
D gene: TRBD1

CDR3 protein: CASSKGGVSGSGEQYF
CDR3 DNA: TGTGCCAGCAGCAAAGGGGGGGTTAGCGGGAGCGGCGAGCAGTACTTC
V gene: TRBV9
J gene: TRBJ2-7
clone size: once
D gene: TRBD2

CDR3 protein: CASTRGGRTLDYGYTF
CDR3 DNA: TGTGCCAGCACCCGAGGGGGACGGACATTGGACTATGGCTACACCTTC
V gene: TRBV28
J gene: TRBJ1-2
clone size: -
D gene: -

CDR3 protein: CAISDPTRANTEAFF
CDR3 DNA: TGTGCCATCAGTGACCCGACACGGGCTAACACTGAAGCTTTCTTT
V gene: TRBV10-3
J gene: TRBJ1-1
clone size: -
D gene: -

CDR3 protein: CSIRGSWNTEAFF
CDR3 DNA: TGCAGTATCAGGGGGAGCTGGAACACTGAAGCTTTCTTT
V gene: TRBV29-1
J gene: TRBJ1-1
clone size: once
D gene: TRBD1

CDR3 protein: CSVVGVSGTEAFF
CDR3 DNA: TGCAGCGTTGTAGGGGTTTCGGGCACTGAAGCTTTCTTT
V gene: TRBV29-1
J gene: TRBJ1-1
clone size: -
D gene: -

CDR3 protein: CASSSWTDNYGYTF
CDR3 DNA: TGTGCCAGCAGTTCCTGGACAGATAACTATGGCTACACCTTC
V gene: TRBV6-5
J gene: TRBJ1-2
clone size: -
D gene: -

CDR3 protein: CASGSSGGNTGELFF
CDR3 DNA: TGTGCCAGCGGATCTAGCGGGGGGAACACCGGGGAGCTGTTTTTT
V gene: TRBV5-4
J gene: TRBJ2-2
clone size: -
D gene: TRBD2

CDR3 protein: CASSWDRAYEQYF
CDR3 DNA: TGTGCCAGCAGTTGGGACAGAGCCTACGAGCAGTACTTC
V gene: TRBV2
J gene: TRBJ2-7
clone size: -
D gene: TRBD1

CDR3 protein: CASSTEGTEAFF
CDR3 DNA: TGTGCCAGCTCAACCGAGGGGACTGAAGCTTTCTTT
V gene: TRBV18
J gene: TRBJ1-1
clone size: once
D gene: -

CDR3 protein: CASSPLGGGGQRTYEQYF
CDR3 DNA: TGTGCCAGCAGCCCCTTGGGCGGGGGTGGGCAGAGAACCTACGAGCAGTACTTC
V gene: TRBV7-8
J gene: TRBJ2-7
clone size: once
D gene: TRBD2

CDR3 protein: CASSMDTQNTGELFF
CDR3 DNA: TGTGCCAGTAGTATGGACACGCAGAACACCGGGGAGCTGTTTTTT
V gene: TRBV19
J gene: TRBJ2-2
clone size: -
D gene: -

CDR3 protein: CASSYSGGRRSGYTF
CDR3 DNA: TGTGCCAGCAGTTACTCCGGGGGTAGGAGAAGTGGCTACACCTTC
V gene: TRBV6-5
J gene: TRBJ1-2
clone size: -
D gene: -

CDR3 protein: CASSLKPGELFF
CDR3 DNA: TGTGCCAGCAGCCTAAAACCCGGGGAGCTGTTTTTT
V gene: TRBV5-6
J gene: TRBJ2-2
clone size: -
D gene: -

CDR3 protein: CASSLAGENYGYTF
CDR3 DNA: TGCGCCAGCAGCTTGGCCGGGGAGAACTATGGCTACACCTTC
V gene: TRBV5-1
J gene: TRBJ1-2
clone size: -
D gene: -

CDR3 protein: CASSPTFGQPQHF
CDR3 DNA: TGTGCCAGCAGCCCGACCTTTGGACAGCCCCAGCATTTT
V gene: TRBV28
J gene: TRBJ1-5
clone size: -
D gene: -

CDR3 protein: CASSDIGDSRYTLNYGYTF
CDR3 DNA: TGTGCCAGCAGTGACATCGGGGACAGCCGCTACACCCTTAACTATGGCTACACCTTC
V gene: TRBV2
J gene: TRBJ1-2
clone size: -
D gene: TRBD1

CDR3 protein: CASSSLSSPLHF
CDR3 DNA: TGTGCCAGCAGTTCTCTTAGTTCACCCCTCCACTTT
V gene: TRBV2
J gene: TRBJ1-6
clone size: -
D gene: -

CDR3 protein: CASSPGLAINEQFF
CDR3 DNA: TGTGCCAGCAGCCCGGGACTAGCTATAAATGAGCAGTTCTTC
V gene: TRBV7-9
J gene: TRBJ2-1
clone size: -
D gene: TRBD2

CDR3 protein: CAWMPGAGGYTF
CDR3 DNA: TGTGCCTGGATGCCGGGGGCGGGTGGCTACACCTTC
V gene: TRBV30
J gene: TRBJ1-2
clone size: -
D gene: -

CDR3 protein: CASSIVRGRDQPQHF
CDR3 DNA: TGTGCCAGTAGTATAGTCAGGGGGAGGGATCAGCCCCAGCATTTT
V gene: TRBV19
J gene: TRBJ1-5
clone size: -
D gene: TRBD1

CDR3 protein: CASSSLAGGPTDTQYF
CDR3 DNA: TGTGCCAGCAGCTCCTTAGCGGGGGGGCCCACAGATACGCAGTATTTT
V gene: TRBV5-4
J gene: TRBJ2-3
clone size: -
D gene: TRBD2

CDR3 protein: CAWSGGGSSPLHF
CDR3 DNA: TGTGCCTGGAGTGGCGGGGGAAGTTCACCCCTCCACTTT
V gene: TRBV30
J gene: TRBJ1-6
clone size: -
D gene: -

CDR3 protein: CASTKQGQGNTEAFF
CDR3 DNA: TGTGCCAGCACAAAACAGGGACAGGGGAACACTGAAGCTTTCTTT
V gene: TRBV18
J gene: TRBJ1-1
clone size: few
D gene: TRBD1

CDR3 protein: CASRFRDREHEQYF
CDR3 DNA: TGTGCCAGCAGATTCCGGGACAGGGAACACGAGCAGTACTTC
V gene: TRBV5-6
J gene: TRBJ2-7
clone size: -
D gene: TRBD1

CDR3 protein: CASREGFTDTQYF
CDR3 DNA: TGTGCCAGCAGGGAGGGATTCACAGATACGCAGTATTTT
V gene: TRBV6-6
J gene: TRBJ2-3
clone size: -
D gene: -

CDR3 protein: CASSSDRGGGKNIQYF
CDR3 DNA: TGTGCCAGCAGTTCAGACAGGGGCGGCGGCAAAAACATTCAGTACTTC
V gene: TRBV2
J gene: TRBJ2-4
clone size: few
D gene: TRBD1

CDR3 protein: CASSLSEYEKLFF
CDR3 DNA: TGTGCCAGCAGCTTATCGGAATATGAAAAACTGTTTTTT
V gene: TRBV7-2
J gene: TRBJ1-4
clone size: -
D gene: -

CDR3 protein: CATSRSMTNSYNEQFF
CDR3 DNA: TGTGCCACCAGCAGATCAATGACGAACAGTTACAATGAGCAGTTCTTC
V gene: TRBV15
J gene: TRBJ2-1
clone size: -
D gene: -

CDR3 protein: CASSPAGNSGNNEQFF
CDR3 DNA: TGTGCCAGCAGTCCCGCCGGCAATAGCGGCAACAATGAGCAGTTCTTC
V gene: TRBV7-2
J gene: TRBJ2-1
clone size: once
D gene: -

CDR3 protein: CASSPGQGYNSPLHF
CDR3 DNA: TGTGCCAGCTCACCCGGACAGGGATATAATTCACCCCTCCACTTT
V gene: TRBV18
J gene: TRBJ1-6
clone size: -
D gene: TRBD1

CDR3 protein: CASSYDRVNTEAFF
CDR3 DNA: TGTGCCAGCAGTTACGACCGAGTGAACACTGAAGCTTTCTTT
V gene: TRBV6-5
J gene: TRBJ1-1
clone size: -
D gene: -

CDR3 protein: CASSPSYRTGKANTEAFF
CDR3 DNA: TGTGCCAGCAGTCCCAGCTACAGGACAGGGAAGGCGAACACTGAAGCTTTCTTT
V gene: TRBV27
J gene: TRBJ1-1
clone size: -
D gene: TRBD1

CDR3 protein: CASKAGGADTQYF
CDR3 DNA: TGCGCCAGCAAAGCAGGGGGCGCAGATACGCAGTATTTT
V gene: TRBV5-1
J gene: TRBJ2-3
clone size: -
D gene: TRBD1

CDR3 protein: CASSTVYGYTF
CDR3 DNA: TGTGCCAGTAGTACAGTCTATGGCTACACCTTC
V gene: TRBV19
J gene: TRBJ1-2
clone size: -
D gene: -

CDR3 protein: CASSFGSPSGNTIYF
CDR3 DNA: TGTGCCAGCAGCTTCGGGTCCCCGTCTGGAAACACCATATATTTT
V gene: TRBV5-4
J gene: TRBJ1-3
clone size: -
D gene: -

CDR3 protein: CASSSAGGGNTIYF
CDR3 DNA: TGCGCCAGCAGCTCGGCAGGGGGCGGAAACACCATATATTTT
V gene: TRBV5-1
J gene: TRBJ1-3
clone size: -
D gene: TRBD1

CDR3 protein: CASGDRATGELFF
CDR3 DNA: TGCGCCAGCGGGGACAGGGCCACCGGGGAGCTGTTTTTT
V gene: TRBV10-1
J gene: TRBJ2-2
clone size: -
D gene: TRBD1

CDR3 protein: CASSIAGGITGELFF
CDR3 DNA: TGCGCCAGCAGTATAGCGGGGGGGATTACCGGGGAGCTGTTTTTT
V gene: TRBV10-2
J gene: TRBJ2-2
clone size: -
D gene: TRBD2

CDR3 protein: CATSLRGNTEAFF
CDR3 DNA: TGTGCCACCTCGCTCCGGGGGAACACTGAAGCTTTCTTT
V gene: TRBV15
J gene: TRBJ1-1
clone size: -
D gene: -

CDR3 protein: CASSQPGQGPEQYF
CDR3 DNA: TGTGCCAGCAGCCAACCGGGACAGGGCCCCGAGCAGTACTTC
V gene: TRBV4-2
J gene: TRBJ2-7
clone size: -
D gene: TRBD1

CDR3 protein: CASSEDGLATDTQYF
CDR3 DNA: TGTGCCAGCAGTGAAGATGGACTAGCGACAGATACGCAGTATTTT
V gene: TRBV6-1
J gene: TRBJ2-3
clone size: once
D gene: TRBD2

CDR3 protein: CAISAPSRTNTEAFF
CDR3 DNA: TGTGCCATCAGTGCGCCGAGTAGGACCAACACTGAAGCTTTCTTT
V gene: TRBV10-3
J gene: TRBJ1-1
clone size: -
D gene: -

CDR3 protein: CASSTGGGYGYTF
CDR3 DNA: TGTGCCAGCTCGACCGGAGGGGGATATGGCTACACCTTC
V gene: TRBV18
J gene: TRBJ1-2
clone size: -
D gene: -

CDR3 protein: CASSLTGEYSEKLFF
CDR3 DNA: TGTGCCAGCAGCCTGACAGGGGAGTATAGTGAAAAACTGTTTTTT
V gene: TRBV9
J gene: TRBJ1-4
clone size: -
D gene: TRBD1

CDR3 protein: CASGLVVGGSLYENYGYTF
CDR3 DNA: TGTGCTAGTGGTTTGGTAGTAGGAGGTAGTCTATATGAAAACTATGGCTACACCTTC
V gene: TRBV12-5
J gene: TRBJ1-2
clone size: -
D gene: -

CDR3 protein: CASRRDRQVYEQYF
CDR3 DNA: TGTGCCAGCAGAAGAGACCGACAGGTTTACGAGCAGTACTTC
V gene: TRBV6-5
J gene: TRBJ2-7
clone size: -
D gene: -

CDR3 protein: CASSGSWNTEAFF
CDR3 DNA: TGTGCCAGCAGCGGGAGTTGGAACACTGAAGCTTTCTTT
V gene: TRBV6-1
J gene: TRBJ1-1
clone size: once
D gene: -

CDR3 protein: CASSIDEDLGGYTF
CDR3 DNA: TGTGCCAGTAGTATAGATGAGGATTTGGGTGGCTACACCTTC
V gene: TRBV19
J gene: TRBJ1-2
clone size: -
D gene: -

CDR3 protein: CASSPWVGADEKLFF
CDR3 DNA: TGTGCCAGCAGCCCGTGGGTTGGGGCCGATGAAAAACTGTTTTTT
V gene: TRBV5-8
J gene: TRBJ1-4
clone size: -
D gene: -

CDR3 protein: CASSYHGNTGELFF
CDR3 DNA: TGTGCCAGCAGTTATCACGGAAACACCGGGGAGCTGTTTTTT
V gene: TRBV6-5
J gene: TRBJ2-2
clone size: -
D gene: -